This T cell receptor beta chain was documented in a study of OX40 agonist ivuxolimab in advanced cancers. This table comes from immunoSEQ multiplex PCR, and its TCRdb copy is limited to in-frame clones, with some not included. Seen here are approximately 65,000 clones, about 82% observed once, and the top ten hold under 13%. The clonotype originates from an adult with an advanced solid tumor such as melanoma, head and neck, liver or kidney cancer. Sequencing used CD4+ or CD8+ T cells sorted from blood, obtained in a trial of the OX40 agonist ivuxolimab.

CDR3 coding DNA: TGTGCCAGCAGCTTAACCCGGCAGGGCTATGGCTACACCTTC. The encoded protein is CASSLTRQGYGYTF. The chain links TRBV7-2 to TRBJ1-2, with a possible D match to TRBD1 (5 bases). CDR1 is SGHTA and CDR2 is FQGNSA in the germline V gene. This CDR3 is 14 amino acids long. The V end lost 2 bases, the J end lost 4 bases, and 11 bases lay between the germline ends.